A single sample gave rise to the 10 T cell receptor beta chains below, sequenced in a study of T cells in women clearing cervical HPV infection. Clones were sequenced by immunoSEQ multiplex PCR, and TCRdb holds only the in-frame ones, with some missing. This sample contains roughly 22,000 clones. Sequencing was performed on blood buffy coat. The receptors shown here come from a woman between 18 and 69 years old with a cervical HPV16 infection that either progressed to CIN3+ or cleared (not recorded which).

The covered CDR3 bases are TGTGCCAGCAGCTCACCGGGACAGGGGGCCGGTGGC. Its protein is CASSSPGQGAGG. From start to end, the CDR3 is CASSSPGQGAGGYTF. The genes are TRBV5-4 and TRBJ1-2; 12 bases map to TRBD1. Read data end 3 residues before the CDR3 end; the end is taken from the germline J gene. The trim removed 3 bases at V and 7 bases at J, leaving 7 bases unmatched. CDR1 is SGHNT and CDR2 is YYREEE in the germline V gene (reference sequence). The CDR3 runs 15 residues.

With respect to this clone: The DNA ends 3 residues before the CDR3 does, and the rest of the CDR3 is filled in from the germline J gene. V gene TRBV12-3 or TRBV12-4 combines with J gene TRBJ1-4, with D unresolved. CDR3 size: 12 residues. V gave up 3 bases and J gave up 8 bases, with 7 bases separating them. The DNA read from the CDR3 is TGTGCCAGCAGTTTCGGCGGAGAAAAA. This translates into CASSFGGEK. In full, the CDR3 reads CASSFGGEKLFF.

As regards this clone: The read finishes 3 residues shy of the CDR3 end, and the germline J gene is used to complete it. The J gene is TRBJ2-5, the V gene TRBV20-1, with unresolved D. CDR1 and CDR2 (germline): DFQATT, SNEGSKA (reference sequence). The CDR3 runs to 13 residues. V was cut by 5 bases and J by 5 bases, with 15 bases left in between. The CDR3 protein is CSASRELWETQYF. Incomplete CDR3 DNA: TGCAGTGCTTCTCGCGAGTTGTGGGAGACC.

A word on this clone: The CDR3 extends 3 residues past the end of the read, so its final part is completed from the germline J gene. The genes are TRBV9 and TRBJ2-5; TRBD1 aligns across 7 bases. Germline V gene data show CDR1 as SGDLS and CDR2 as YYNGEE. The CDR3 runs to 15 residues. V gave up 3 bases and J gave up 2 bases; unmatched junction bases: 7. CDR3 sequence reads: CASSGLTGSQETQYF. The sequenced CDR3 bases are TGTGCCAGCAGCGGCTTGACAGGGTCGCAAGAGACC.

For this clone: Coverage ceases 3 residues before the CDR3 finishes, and the germline J gene fills in the end. The chain carries TRBV7-9 and TRBJ1-5; TRBD1 aligns across 8 bases. V dropped 0 bases and J dropped 7; count of bases not matched to a gene: 2. The CDR3 is 14 residues long. Germline lookup yields CDR1 SEHNR and CDR2 FQNEAQ (reference sequence). The CDR3 sequence: CASSLATGEQPQHF. Incomplete CDR3 DNA: TGTGCCAGCAGCTTAGCGACAGGGGAACAGCCC.

On this clone itself: The read finishes 3 residues shy of the CDR3 end, and the germline J gene is used to complete it. The rearrangement links TRBV18 to TRBJ2-4; D uncertain. There are 11 residues in the CDR3. Germline assignment: CDR1 KGHSH and CDR2 LQKENI. CDR3 protein: CASSPGRGQYF. The CDR3 bases that were read are TGTGCCAGCTCACCTGGGCGAGGT.

Concerning this clone: The read is 3 residues too short to cover the CDR3 end, so that end is filled in from the germline J gene. The chain uses TRBV29-1 and TRBJ2-1, with D possibly TRBD1 on 6 matching bases. V gave up 5 bases and J gave up 4 bases, with 9 bases separating them. The CDR3 consists of 12 residues. Germline assignment: CDR1 SQVTM and CDR2 ANQGSEA. The CDR3 DNA, read in part, is TGCAGCGTTCGGACAGAGTACAATGAG. This encodes CSVRTEYNE. The whole CDR3 protein is CSVRTEYNEQFF.

As for this clone: Read coverage stops 3 residues before the CDR3 terminus; the germline J gene supplies the remainder. The genes are TRBV27 and TRBJ2-2; 8 nucleotides line up with TRBD2. The CDR3 consists of 15 residues. The trim removed 3 bases at V and 5 bases at J, leaving 5 bases unmatched. In germline, CDR1 is MNHEY, CDR2 SMNVEV (reference sequence). The CDR3 reads CASSFRGGMTGELFF. The sequenced CDR3 bases are TGTGCCAGCAGTTTTCGGGGGGGGATGACCGGGGAG.

Worth noting for this clone: The CDR3 end falls 3 residues outside the read, so it is completed with the germline J gene. The chain couples TRBV7-2 to TRBJ1-2; 12 nucleotides agree with TRBD1. The CDR3 runs 13 residues. Looked up from germline, CDR1 is SGHTA and CDR2 is FQGNSA. CDR3 bases read: TGTGCCAGCAGCCGGGACAGGGGGCGAGAC. It is translated as CASSRDRGRD. In full, the CDR3 is CASSRDRGRDYTF.

By frequency, this clone is medium-sized. Read coverage stops 3 residues before the CDR3 terminus; the germline J gene supplies the remainder. This chain uses TRBV10-3 with TRBJ1-6; TRBD1 might be the D (6 bases). CDR1 and CDR2 (germline): ENHRY, SYGVKD. The CDR3 has 15 amino acids. The ends were cut back, 2 bases at V and 7 bases at J, with 12 bases in the middle. CDR3 sequence: CAISETTGRNSPLHF. The covered CDR3 bases are TGTGCCATCAGTGAGACTACAGGGAGAAATTCACCC.